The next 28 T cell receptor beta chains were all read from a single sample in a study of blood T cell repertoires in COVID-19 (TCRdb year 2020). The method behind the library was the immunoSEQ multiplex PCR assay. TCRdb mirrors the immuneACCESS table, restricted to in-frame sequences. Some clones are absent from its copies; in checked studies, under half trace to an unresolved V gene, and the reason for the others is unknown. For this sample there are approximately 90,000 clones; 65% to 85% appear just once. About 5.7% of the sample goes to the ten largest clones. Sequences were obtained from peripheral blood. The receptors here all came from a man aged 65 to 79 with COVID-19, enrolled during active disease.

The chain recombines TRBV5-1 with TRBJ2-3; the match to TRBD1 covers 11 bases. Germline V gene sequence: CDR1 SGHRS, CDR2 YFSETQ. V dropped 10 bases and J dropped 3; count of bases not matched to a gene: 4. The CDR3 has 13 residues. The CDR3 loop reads CAGQGALTDTQYF. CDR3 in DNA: TGCGCCGGACAGGGGGCCCTGACAGATACGCAGTATTTT.

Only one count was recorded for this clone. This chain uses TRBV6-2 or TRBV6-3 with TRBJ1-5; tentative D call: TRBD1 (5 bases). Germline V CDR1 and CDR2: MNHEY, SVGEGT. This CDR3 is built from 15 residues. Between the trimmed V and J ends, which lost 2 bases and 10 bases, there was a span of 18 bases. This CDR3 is CASSYAGGNSSPQHF. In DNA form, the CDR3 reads TGTGCCAGCAGTTACGCCGGGGGGAATTCATCACCCCAGCATTTT.

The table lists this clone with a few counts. This CDR3 is CASSSRDRGGNTYGYTF. CDR3 sequence (DNA): TGTGCCAGCAGCTCAAGGGACAGGGGTGGCAATACTTATGGCTACACCTTC. V gene TRBV5-5 combines with J gene TRBJ1-2; 10 bases align to TRBD1. Unmatched junction bases numbered 13, after V lost 3 bases and J lost 5 bases. The CDR3 runs to 17 residues. Germline-derived CDR1 and CDR2 are SGHKS and YYEKEE (reference sequence).

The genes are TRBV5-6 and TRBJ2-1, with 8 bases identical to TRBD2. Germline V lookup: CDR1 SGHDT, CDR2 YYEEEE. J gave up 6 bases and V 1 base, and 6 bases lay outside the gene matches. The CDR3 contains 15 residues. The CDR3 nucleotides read TGTGCCAGCAGCTTGCGGGGGGGAATGATCAATGAGCAGTTCTTC. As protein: CASSLRGGMINEQFF.

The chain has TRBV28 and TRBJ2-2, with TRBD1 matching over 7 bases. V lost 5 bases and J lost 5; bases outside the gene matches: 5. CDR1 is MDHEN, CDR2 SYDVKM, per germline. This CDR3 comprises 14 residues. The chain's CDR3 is CASSGRQGTGELFF. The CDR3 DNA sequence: TGTGCCAGCAGTGGGCGACAGGGAACCGGGGAGCTGTTTTTT. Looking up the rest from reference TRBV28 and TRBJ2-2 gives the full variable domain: DVKVTQSSRYLVKRTGEKVFLECVQDMDHENMFWYRQDPGLGLRLIYFSYDVKMKEKGDIPEGYSVSREKKERFSLILESASTNQTSMYLCASSGRQGTGELFFGEGSRLTVL.

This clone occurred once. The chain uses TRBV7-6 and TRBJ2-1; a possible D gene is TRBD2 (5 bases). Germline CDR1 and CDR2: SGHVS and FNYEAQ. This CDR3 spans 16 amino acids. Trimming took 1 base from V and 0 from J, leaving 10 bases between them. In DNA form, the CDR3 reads TGTGCCAGCAGCTTAGAGATGGGAGTCTCCTACAATGAGCAGTTCTTC. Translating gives CASSLEMGVSYNEQFF.

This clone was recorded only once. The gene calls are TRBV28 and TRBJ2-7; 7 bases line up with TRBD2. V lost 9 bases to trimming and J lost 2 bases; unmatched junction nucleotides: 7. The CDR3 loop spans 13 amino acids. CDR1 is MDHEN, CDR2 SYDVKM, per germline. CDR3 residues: CASQPGGTYEQYF. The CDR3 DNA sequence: TGTGCCAGTCAGCCGGGAGGAACCTACGAGCAGTACTTC.

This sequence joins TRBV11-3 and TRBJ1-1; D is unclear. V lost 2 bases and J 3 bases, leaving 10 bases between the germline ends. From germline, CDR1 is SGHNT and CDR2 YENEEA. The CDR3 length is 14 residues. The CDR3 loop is CASSLSGKYTEAFF. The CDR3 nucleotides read TGTGCCAGCAGCTTATCAGGAAAATACACTGAAGCTTTCTTT.

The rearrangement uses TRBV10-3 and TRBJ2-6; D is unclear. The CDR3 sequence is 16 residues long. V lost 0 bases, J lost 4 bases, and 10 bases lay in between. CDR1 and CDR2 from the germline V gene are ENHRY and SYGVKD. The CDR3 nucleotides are TGTGCCATCAGTGAGTCTGGAGCTGGCGGGGCCAACGTCCTGACTTTC. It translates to CAISESGAGGANVLTF.

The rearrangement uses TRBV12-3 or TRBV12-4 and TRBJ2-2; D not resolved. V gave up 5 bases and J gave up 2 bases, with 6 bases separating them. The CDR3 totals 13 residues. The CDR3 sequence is CASSPTNTGELFF. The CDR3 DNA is TGTGCCAGCAGTCCGACAAACACCGGGGAGCTGTTTTTT.

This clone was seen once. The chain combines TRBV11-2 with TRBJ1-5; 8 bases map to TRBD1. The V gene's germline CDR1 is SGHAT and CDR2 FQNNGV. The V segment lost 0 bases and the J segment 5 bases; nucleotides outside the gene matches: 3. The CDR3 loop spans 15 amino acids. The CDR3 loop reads CASSLDRGRDQPQHF. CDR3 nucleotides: TGTGCCAGCAGCTTAGACAGGGGGCGAGATCAGCCCCAGCATTTT.

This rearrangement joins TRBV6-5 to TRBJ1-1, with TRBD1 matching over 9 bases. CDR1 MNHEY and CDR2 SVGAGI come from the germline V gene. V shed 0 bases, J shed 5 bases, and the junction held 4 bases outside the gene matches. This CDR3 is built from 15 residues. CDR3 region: CASSYSGTGRTEAFF. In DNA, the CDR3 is TGTGCCAGCAGTTACTCCGGGACAGGGCGGACTGAAGCTTTCTTT.

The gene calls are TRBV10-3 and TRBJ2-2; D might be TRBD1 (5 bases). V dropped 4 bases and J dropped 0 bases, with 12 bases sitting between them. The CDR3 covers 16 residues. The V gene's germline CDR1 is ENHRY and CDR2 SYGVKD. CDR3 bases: TGTGCCATCAGTGCAGAACAGGTCGCGAACACCGGGGAGCTGTTTTTT. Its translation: CAISAEQVANTGELFF.

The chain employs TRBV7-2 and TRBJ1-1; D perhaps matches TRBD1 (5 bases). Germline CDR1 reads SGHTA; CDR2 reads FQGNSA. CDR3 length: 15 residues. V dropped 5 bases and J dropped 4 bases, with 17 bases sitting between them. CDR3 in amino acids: CASSPTGGRITEAFF. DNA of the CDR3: TGTGCCAGCAGCCCAACAGGAGGGAGAATCACTGAAGCTTTCTTT.

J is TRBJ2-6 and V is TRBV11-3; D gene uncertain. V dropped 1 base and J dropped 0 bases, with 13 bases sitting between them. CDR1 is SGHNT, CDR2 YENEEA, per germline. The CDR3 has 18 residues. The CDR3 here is CASSLGAASSSGANVLTF. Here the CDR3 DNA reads TGTGCCAGCAGCTTAGGGGCAGCCAGCAGCTCTGGGGCCAACGTCCTGACTTTC.

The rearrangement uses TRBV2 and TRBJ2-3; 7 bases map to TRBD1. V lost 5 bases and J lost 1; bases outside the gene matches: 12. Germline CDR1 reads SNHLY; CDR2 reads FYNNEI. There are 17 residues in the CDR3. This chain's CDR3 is CASSKSRTGRGTDTQYF. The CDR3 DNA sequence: TGTGCCAGCAGTAAGTCTCGGACAGGAAGGGGCACAGATACGCAGTATTTT.

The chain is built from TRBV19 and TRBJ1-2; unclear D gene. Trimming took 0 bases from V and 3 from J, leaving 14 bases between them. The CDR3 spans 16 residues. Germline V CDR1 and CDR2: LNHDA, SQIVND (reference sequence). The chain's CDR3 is CASSIDPGGEDYGYTF. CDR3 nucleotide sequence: TGTGCCAGTAGTATAGACCCGGGAGGAGAGGACTATGGCTACACCTTC.

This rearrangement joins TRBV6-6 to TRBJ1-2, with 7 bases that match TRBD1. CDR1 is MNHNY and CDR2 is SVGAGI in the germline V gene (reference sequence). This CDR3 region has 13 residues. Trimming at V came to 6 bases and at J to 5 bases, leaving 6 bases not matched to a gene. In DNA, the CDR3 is TGTGCCAGCAGCCCCCGGGACAGTTATGGCTACACCTTC. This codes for CASSPRDSYGYTF.

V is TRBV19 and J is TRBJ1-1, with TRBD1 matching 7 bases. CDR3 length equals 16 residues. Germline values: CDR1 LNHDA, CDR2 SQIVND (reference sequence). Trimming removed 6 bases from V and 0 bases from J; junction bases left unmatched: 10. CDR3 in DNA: TGTGCCAGTAGACTCGCTCAGACAGGGCTGAACACTGAAGCTTTCTTT. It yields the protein CASRLAQTGLNTEAFF.

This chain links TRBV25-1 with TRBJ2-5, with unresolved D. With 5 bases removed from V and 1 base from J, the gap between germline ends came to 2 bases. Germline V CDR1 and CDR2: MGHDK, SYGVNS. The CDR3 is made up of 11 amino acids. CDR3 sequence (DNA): TGTGCCAGCAGTCGCCAAGAGACCCAGTACTTC. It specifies CASSRQETQYF.

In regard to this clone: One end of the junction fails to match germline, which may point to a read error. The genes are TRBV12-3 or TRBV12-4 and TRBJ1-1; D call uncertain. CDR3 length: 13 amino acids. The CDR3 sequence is CASTLSLNTEAFF. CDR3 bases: TGTGCCAGCACTTTATCTTTGAACACTGAAGCTTTCTTT.

CDR3 protein: CASSLEGGLDGYTF. The CDR3 nucleotides are TGTGCCAGCAGCTTAGAGGGGGGGCTCGACGGCTACACCTTC. J is TRBJ1-2 and V is TRBV7-9; D perhaps matches TRBD1 (6 bases). CDR1 is SEHNR and CDR2 is FQNEAQ in the germline V gene (reference sequence). The V and J ends lost 1 base and 8 bases respectively, with 14 bases between them. This CDR3 has 14 amino acids.

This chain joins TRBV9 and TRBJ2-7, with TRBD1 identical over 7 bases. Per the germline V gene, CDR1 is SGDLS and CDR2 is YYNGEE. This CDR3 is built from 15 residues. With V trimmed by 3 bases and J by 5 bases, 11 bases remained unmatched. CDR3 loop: CASSANTGAYDEQYF. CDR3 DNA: TGTGCCAGCAGCGCAAACACAGGGGCATATGACGAGCAGTACTTC.

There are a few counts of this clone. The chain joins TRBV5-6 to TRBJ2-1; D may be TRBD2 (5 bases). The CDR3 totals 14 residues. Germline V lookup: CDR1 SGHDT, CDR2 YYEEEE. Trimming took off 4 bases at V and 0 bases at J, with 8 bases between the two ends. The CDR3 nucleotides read TGTGCCAGCAGCCCGACTATCTCCTACAATGAGCAGTTCTTC. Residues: CASSPTISYNEQFF.

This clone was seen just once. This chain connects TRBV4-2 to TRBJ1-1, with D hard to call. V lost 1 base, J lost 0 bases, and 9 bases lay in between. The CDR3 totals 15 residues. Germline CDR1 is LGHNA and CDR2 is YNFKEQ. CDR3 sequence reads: CASSQGATMNTEAFF. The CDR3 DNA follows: TGTGCCAGCAGCCAAGGGGCTACGATGAACACTGAAGCTTTCTTT.

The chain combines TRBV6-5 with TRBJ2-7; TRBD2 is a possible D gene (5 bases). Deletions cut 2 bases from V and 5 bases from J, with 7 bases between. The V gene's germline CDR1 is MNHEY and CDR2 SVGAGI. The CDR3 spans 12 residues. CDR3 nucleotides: TGTGCCAGCAGTTACCCCGGGGACGAGCAGTACTTC. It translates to CASSYPGDEQYF.

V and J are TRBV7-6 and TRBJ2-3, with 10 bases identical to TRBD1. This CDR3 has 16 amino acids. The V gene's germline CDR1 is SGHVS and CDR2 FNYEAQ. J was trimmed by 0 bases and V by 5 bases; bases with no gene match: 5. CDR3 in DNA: TGTGCCAGCAGCCTCCGACAGGGGGCGAGCACAGATACGCAGTATTTT. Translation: CASSLRQGASTDTQYF.

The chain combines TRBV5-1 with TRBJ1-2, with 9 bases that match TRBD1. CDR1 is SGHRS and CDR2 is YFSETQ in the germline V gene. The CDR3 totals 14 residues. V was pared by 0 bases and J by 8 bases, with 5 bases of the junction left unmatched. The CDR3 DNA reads TGCGCCAGCAGCTTGGGCGGGACAGGGAGCGGCTACACCTTC. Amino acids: CASSLGGTGSGYTF.